This TCR beta chain was sequenced during a study of cytomegalovirus exposure and HLA in healthy donors (dated by TCRdb to about 2017). In terms of the full investigation: An earlier analysis of approximately 550 of the donors reported about 250 Gb of sequence data and 117 million unique TCR beta sequences from 150 million to 200 million T cells. In a later analysis, previously published TCR beta repertoires from about 640 donors were re-analyzed and high-resolution HLA genotyping was added so that TCR occurrence patterns could be studied. To predict cytomegalovirus infection status, the study brought together high-throughput TCR immunosequencing, statistical association of individual TCRs with disease status, and machine learning. A later genetic analysis took genome-wide SNP genotypes for about 55% of the 666 donors and used that subset as a discovery cohort. To decide whether each TCR beta V gene segment behaved as functional or pseudogenic, an earlier analysis of 587 of the donors relied on high-throughput TCR beta sequencing. The number of typed donors differed by locus: about 620-630 for A, B, C, DRB1 and DQB1; about 520 for DQA1; 606 for DPA1; and around 470 for DPB1. The study aimed to test whether signatures of past pathogen exposure could be identified by cataloging public T cell receptors. The study profiled the T cell repertoires of under 700 subjects by immunosequencing and related them to cytomegalovirus serostatus. About 310 gigabases of sequencing data and 78 million or so unique TCR sequences were included in an early release covering about 600 HLA-typed donors. All discovery cohort repertoires had been generated on a single sequencing platform. A handful of DR-DQ haplotypes were handled as single units for association and clustering because linkage in the cohort was strong. Both class I and class II loci were covered by HLA typing, at four-digit resolution. Of the roughly 400 genotyped donors, 81% fell in the genetic ancestry cluster associated with self-reported Caucasian donors. A separate validation cohort of 100 to 150 different subjects was used in addition to the approximately 670-subject first cohort. Across about 380 genotyped donors of the cohort, an average of 235,054 unique TCR beta nucleotide sequences per donor were sequenced, and 15% to 20% of those sequences were non-productive. Alongside the repertoire data, information on donor age, sex, ethnicity and CMV serostatus was compiled. Rather than using new phenotypic data, the later analysis identified candidate immune exposures from TCR beta sequences and from how often those sequences occurred across donors.

Library preparation was by the immunoSEQ multiplex PCR assay. A mixture of 60 forward primers for TCR Vbeta segments and 13 reverse primers for TCR Jbeta segments was used in the multiplex PCR. Amplification of the CDR3 region of rearranged TCR beta genes was performed with a multiplex PCR assay on genomic DNA. On the Illumina HiSeq System, the amplified TCR beta libraries were sequenced as 87-base-pair reads. As for how the authors treated the data: In a later analysis, 80 million or so unique TCR beta chains were counted across the roughly 610 repertoires, and about 9.9 million of these chains were shared by at least two donors. Raw reads were error-corrected and collapsed into unique sequences by a nearest-neighbor algorithm in which closely related sequences were merged to remove PCR and sequencing errors. To assign V, D and J gene segments, CDR3 sequences were aligned to IMGT reference sequences. For a sequence to be retained, a match of at least six nucleotides was required to both a V gene segment and a J gene segment. A rearrangement counted as productive if the CDR3 had no stop codons and remained in frame with V and J, and every other rearrangement counted as non-productive. CDR3 was defined by IMGT convention, running from the second conserved V-encoded cysteine to the conserved J-encoded phenylalanine. The earlier analysis of about 610 of the donors excluded any sequence lacking an unambiguous match to a single V gene segment. In an earlier analysis of about 590 of the donors, a V segment was called functional when productive rearrangements were above 56.7%, and segregating when the standard deviation between donors exceeded 5%. A statistical classification framework was developed to diagnose cytomegalovirus status using the catalog of TCR beta chain sequences. In a later analysis, TCR nucleotide sequences were compared against IMGT/GENE-DB human TR gene sequences so that V and J genes could be assigned. The TCRdist pipeline was used in a later analysis to assign CDR3 sequences and most-parsimonious VDJ recombination scenarios. In a later analysis, each TCR beta chain was defined by its CDR3 amino acid sequence together with its V-gene family, and reads without a unique V-gene family were excluded. A later analysis removed 550 to 650 highly shared, low-generation-probability nucleotide sequences to deal with suspected cross-contamination and a sequencing artifact. In a later analysis, a clonal expansion index for each public chain was calculated from normalized within-repertoire ranks of inferred template counts. Generation probabilities in a later analysis came from a VDJ recombination model fitted to out-of-frame rearrangements, and those results were checked against IGoR. In a later analysis, hypergeometric tests were used to score TCR-TCR, TCR-HLA and TCR-CMV co-occurrence, with a repertoire-size bias correction applied to TCR pairs. A later analysis estimated false discovery rates by permuting HLA or CMV assignments 20 times. In a later analysis, co-occurring TCRs were grouped using DBSCAN, and TCRdist sequence similarity was added for clustering within HLA-allele-positive subsets. For co-occurrence clustering, repertoires with fewer than 30,000 or more than 120,000 public chains were excluded, along with about five repertoires with anomalous nucleotide sharing. Drawn from immuneACCESS, this table holds only the in-frame rearrangements with V and J called that TCRdb kept. Clones are partly lost; checked studies trace under half to an unresolved V gene and leave the rest unexplained. For V, J and clone size, that table is used; D and trimming come from the DNA. This sample's table carries 150,000 to 250,000 clones. Clones ranked in the top ten supply less than 0.85% of the sample.

The cohort was made up of hundreds of healthy bone marrow donors. At the time of sampling, all cohort members were nominally healthy, though unrecorded immune exposures were likely present. The donor was CMV seronegative and was included in the group of under 450 seronegative cohort members. Each donor provided a peripheral blood sample, and peripheral blood mononuclear cells were used for TCR beta sequencing. Genomic DNA extraction from the blood cell samples was performed with the Qiagen DNeasy Blood Extraction Kit. Beyond this particular receptor, the publication reports: The 87-base-pair reads could not distinguish some IMGT-functional V segments, including TRBV6-2 and TRBV6-3, so those segments were excluded. In an earlier analysis of over 550 of the donors, most TCR beta V segments were observed in productive rearrangements about 87% or about 30% of the time, broadly matching IMGT annotations. The only immune exposure information available for the cohort was CMV serostatus. When HLA alleles, especially DR and DQ, strongly co-occurred, attributing TCR associations to individual alleles was difficult. The cohort was sequenced for TCR beta chains only, and without alpha or paired-chain data the features that could be detected were limited. Across donors, most TCR sequences were observed very rarely, whereas some public TCRs were present in many individuals. In a later analysis, HLA-associated TCR beta chains were found to be more clonally expanded and to have lower generation probabilities than equally common non-associated chains. A further reported finding was that TCR beta sequences accurately predicted the HLA-A and HLA-B alleles for most subjects in the first cohort. V-gene and J-gene trimming of TCR beta chains was associated with a missense DCLRE1C variant in a later genetic analysis, and the association was replicated in an independent cohort. Compared with the roughly 710-donor mean, donors in an Asian-associated ancestry cluster had fewer N-insertions in productive TCRs, according to a later genetic analysis. In vitro tests confirmed that a few of the cytomegalovirus-associated TCR beta chains recognize cytomegalovirus antigens. Correlated functional status among segregating V segments might be attributable to linkage disequilibrium, but an unknown experimental factor could not be ruled out. According to the authors, the approach could potentially be generalized to other disease states and immunological phenotypes. Several of the top co-occurrence clusters appeared to be linked to parvovirus B19, influenza, CMV and Epstein-Barr virus, according to a later analysis. In a later analysis, the rate of TCR association differed among HLA loci, with DRB1 alleles having the most associated TCRs and HLA-C alleles having the fewest. In a later analysis, 15,000 to 20,000 TCR beta sequences were associated with specific HLA alleles at a false discovery rate of 0.05. A cluster of highly shared sequence variants was judged likely to represent a technical artifact of the sequencing pipeline. In a later analysis, most CMV-associated TCR beta chains were found to appear HLA-restricted, with HLA associations seemingly driven largely by CMV exposure. The classifier was reported to diagnose cytomegalovirus status with high specificity and sensitivity in both the original and validation cohorts. Because some donors lacked HLA typing at each locus, the association tests relied only on the typed subset. In the study, approximately 160 TCR beta chains were listed as associated with cytomegalovirus. Sequencing depth was assumed to be roughly uniform across donors in the presence/absence analyses, though that assumption may not hold. Because counts were too low, more than 15 rarely observed V segments, including chromosome 9 orphons, were excluded from the earlier analysis of a few hundred of the donors.

V lost 5 bases and J lost 8 bases, and the count of bases not matched to a germline gene is 7. As encoded in the germline V gene, CDR1 is SGHTA while CDR2 is FQGNSA. The CDR3 spans 15 residues, from the cysteine through the phenylalanine. The sequence is cut down to CDR3 DNA, 45 bases in frame from base 1. A remark on this clone: The antigen it binds to is not known.

The receptor was isolated from a boy under 18 in good health and CMV-seronegative. Material: PBMCs. The chain is made from TRBV7-2 and TRBJ2-1; 12 bases in between match TRBD2. The CDR3 sequence is CASSLLAGGIHEQFF. The DNA sequence follows: TGTGCCAGCAGCCTTCTAGCGGGGGGGATTCATGAGCAGTTCTTC.